Listed here are 25 T cell receptor beta chains from one sample, sequenced in a study of blood T cell repertoires in COVID-19. Sequenced by immunoSEQ multiplex PCR; TCRdb stores in-frame clones only, minus some. Of under 150,000 clones in the sample, approximately 90% are singletons; the top ten hold less than 8.5%. Sequencing input: peripheral blood. The source is an older woman who had recovered from COVID-19.

The chain recombines TRBV19 with TRBJ2-1, with TRBD2 identical over 12 bases. The ends lost 4 bases at V and 4 bases at J; junction bases unmatched: 8. Germline values: CDR1 LNHDA, CDR2 SQIVND (reference sequence). The CDR3 runs 17 residues. CDR3 region: CASSRGLAGTDYNEQFF. The CDR3, as DNA: TGTGCCAGTAGTAGGGGACTAGCGGGCACGGATTACAATGAGCAGTTCTTC.

The chain is built from TRBV7-9 and TRBJ2-7; 7 positions match TRBD1. The ends lost 5 bases at V and 2 bases at J; junction bases unmatched: 9. Germline values: CDR1 SEHNR, CDR2 FQNEAQ (reference sequence). The CDR3 runs to 15 residues. This CDR3 is CASSPRGSPTYEQYF. CDR3 bases: TGTGCCAGCAGCCCCAGGGGGTCTCCTACCTACGAGCAGTACTTC.

The rearrangement links TRBV5-3 to TRBJ2-7, with 7 bases lining up with TRBD2. TRBV5-3 is identified as an open reading frame with a role that is uncertain. Germline trimming cut 2 bases from V and 2 bases from J; bases unmatched to any gene: 10. There are 16 residues in the CDR3. The CDR3 nucleotides are TGTGCCAGAAGCTTCCCGCGGGAGTGGGTGGCCTACGAGCAGTACTTC. It specifies CARSFPREWVAYEQYF.

J is TRBJ2-3 and V is TRBV14; D is uncertain. Germline V gene sequence: CDR1 SGHDN, CDR2 FVKESK. The length of the CDR3 is 15 residues. V lost 4 bases and J 2 bases, leaving 13 bases between the germline ends. This CDR3 is CASSRALPFTDTQYF. DNA for the CDR3: TGTGCCAGCAGCCGCGCCCTCCCGTTCACAGATACGCAGTATTTT.

V and J are TRBV5-1 and TRBJ2-5; TRBD2 aligns across 10 bases. V dropped 2 bases and J dropped 5; count of bases not matched to a gene: 9. CDR1 and CDR2 (germline): SGHRS, YFSETQ. The CDR3 runs 16 residues. The chain's CDR3 is CASSLLSGGALETQYF. The CDR3 DNA is TGCGCCAGCAGCTTACTAAGCGGGGGGGCTCTTGAGACCCAGTACTTC.

The gene calls are TRBV7-3 and TRBJ2-7, with TRBD1 as a possible D gene (6 bases). Trimming took off 1 base at V and 7 bases at J, with 17 bases between the two ends. Germline V lookup: CDR1 SGHTA, CDR2 FQGTGA. The CDR3 consists of 15 residues. CDR3 sequence (DNA): TGTGCCAGCAGCTTAATGCGGACAGATCCTAGGGAGCAGTACTTC. Residues: CASSLMRTDPREQYF.

This chain uses TRBV28 with TRBJ2-7; TRBD1 agrees at 11 bases. With 4 bases clipped from V and 6 bases from J, the junction kept 14 bases outside the gene matches. CDR1 and CDR2 from the germline V gene are MDHEN and SYDVKM. The CDR3 is 17 residues long. CDR3 protein: CASSSAPGTGGPGEQYF. Here the CDR3 DNA reads TGTGCCAGCAGTTCTGCACCCGGGACAGGGGGGCCTGGCGAGCAGTACTTC.

The V and J genes are TRBV5-4 and TRBJ2-5, with unresolved D. Germline CDR1 SGHNT, CDR2 YYREEE (reference sequence). Between the trimmed V and J ends, which lost 0 bases and 7 bases, there was a span of 7 bases. The CDR3 is 12 residues long. The CDR3 region is CASSLDFGTQYF. In nucleotides, the CDR3 is TGTGCCAGCAGCTTGGACTTCGGGACCCAGTACTTC. The full variable domain, in which reference TRBV5-4 and TRBJ2-5 provide the parts outside the CDR3, is ETGVTQSPTHLIKTRGQQVTLRCSSQSGHNTVSWYQQALGQGPQFIFQYYREEENGRGNFPPRFSGLQFPNYSSELNVNALELDDSALYLCASSLDFGTQYFGPGTRLLVL.

V usage is TRBV5-6 and J usage is TRBJ2-3, with 8 bases identical to TRBD2. Per germline, CDR1 SGHDT and CDR2 YYEEEE. Losses at the gene ends were 3 bases for V and 4 bases for J; bases not matched to a gene: 7. The CDR3 runs to 15 residues. CDR3 loop: CASSSKMGLADTQYF. CDR3 sequence (DNA): TGTGCCAGCAGCTCAAAGATGGGACTAGCAGATACGCAGTATTTT. The entire variable domain, with the rest obtained from reference TRBV5-6 and TRBJ2-3, is as follows: DAGVTQSPTHLIKTRGQQVTLRCSPKSGHDTVSWYQQALGQGPQFIFQYYEEEERQRGNFPDRFSGHQFPNYSSELNVNALLLGDSALYLCASSSKMGLADTQYFGPGTRLTVL.

The gene calls are TRBV9 and TRBJ2-1, with 9 bases matching TRBD2. In germline, CDR1 is SGDLS, CDR2 YYNGEE. The CDR3 runs to 15 residues. The V gene end was trimmed by 0 bases and the J gene end by 5 bases; junction bases not matched to a gene: 3. The CDR3 spells CASSVGLAAHNEQFF. The CDR3 DNA sequence: TGTGCCAGCAGCGTAGGACTAGCGGCGCACAATGAGCAGTTCTTC.

The sample holds one count of this clone. The V gene is TRBV28, the J gene TRBJ1-2, with 8 bases that match TRBD1. Germline V gene data show CDR1 as MDHEN and CDR2 as SYDVKM. V lost 1 base, J lost 0 bases, and 7 bases stayed unmatched. The CDR3 extends over 17 amino acids. The CDR3 is CASSLFYTGGANYGYTF. In nucleotides, the CDR3 is TGTGCCAGCAGTTTATTCTATACAGGGGGGGCTAACTATGGCTACACCTTC.

The chain has TRBV3-1 (or the pseudogene TRBV3-2) and TRBJ2-6, with D unresolved. The CDR3 spans 13 residues. CDR1 LGHDT and CDR2 YNNKEL come from the germline V gene (reference sequence). The V gene lost 4 bases and the J gene lost 4 bases, with 5 bases spanning the gap. The CDR3 here is CASSRLGANVLTF. DNA of the CDR3: TGTGCCAGCAGCCGCCTAGGGGCCAACGTCCTGACTTTC.

V usage is TRBV4-2 and J usage is TRBJ1-1; tentatively, D is TRBD1 (5 bases). Trimming took 1 base from V and 3 from J, leaving 15 bases between them. Per the germline V gene, CDR1 is LGHNA and CDR2 is YNFKEQ. The CDR3 runs to 16 residues. The CDR3 DNA follows: TGTGCCAGCAGCCAAGGAGAGAACCTAGGGGACACTGAAGCTTTCTTT. Its translation is CASSQGENLGDTEAFF.

V is TRBV5-4 and J is TRBJ2-2; 15 nucleotides match TRBD2. J gave up 5 bases and V 4 bases, and 3 bases lay outside the gene matches. Germline assignment: CDR1 SGHNT and CDR2 YYREEE (reference sequence). This CDR3 spans 16 amino acids. The CDR3 region is CASSRGLAGGTGELFF. The CDR3 nucleotides read TGTGCCAGCAGCCGAGGACTAGCGGGAGGGACCGGGGAGCTGTTTTTT.

The gene calls are TRBV25-1 and TRBJ1-1; tentatively, D is TRBD1 (6 bases). The CDR3 length is 12 residues. Germline V gene lookup returns CDR1 MGHDK and CDR2 SYGVNS. The germline V and J ends were trimmed by 4 bases and 9 bases, with 12 bases remaining between them. For the CDR3, the DNA is TGTGCCAGCAGTGTGCCGACAGGAAAAGCTTTCTTT. This sequence encodes CASSVPTGKAFF.

The chain carries TRBV3-1 (or the pseudogene TRBV3-2) and TRBJ1-6, with D maybe TRBD1 (5 bases). The CDR3 sequence is 13 residues long. Germline CDR1 and CDR2: LGHDT and YNNKEL (reference sequence). V was pared by 8 bases and J by 14 bases, with 19 bases between. The chain's CDR3 is CASSPRGGESLHF. CDR3 sequence (DNA): TGTGCCAGCTCGCCTCGGGGGGGGGAGTCCCTCCACTTT.

The table lists this clone with a count of one. The rearrangement links TRBV6-2 or TRBV6-3 to TRBJ2-7; 7 nucleotides match TRBD2. The length of the CDR3 is 14 residues. Unmatched junction bases numbered 7, after V lost 2 bases and J lost 6 bases. CDR1 and CDR2 (germline): MNHEY, SVGEGT. DNA of the CDR3: TGTGCCAGCAGTTACGGGGCGGGAGTTCCCGAGCAGTACTTC. As protein: CASSYGAGVPEQYF.

V usage is TRBV11-2 and J usage is TRBJ2-6; possibly TRBD2 for D (5 bases). There are 15 residues in the CDR3. With 4 bases removed from V and 4 bases from J, the gap between germline ends came to 11 bases. Germline-derived CDR1 and CDR2 are SGHAT and FQNNGV. This chain's CDR3 is CASSWETTGANVLTF. The CDR3 DNA reads as TGTGCCAGCAGCTGGGAGACGACCGGGGCCAACGTCCTGACTTTC.

The V call is TRBV19, the J call TRBJ1-6; TRBD1 agrees at 9 bases. This CDR3 region has 14 residues. Trimming took 6 bases from V and 4 from J; bases not matched to a gene: 1. From germline, CDR1 is LNHDA and CDR2 SQIVND (reference sequence). The chain's CDR3 is CASRGTGYNSPLHF. CDR3 bases: TGTGCCAGTAGGGGGACAGGGTATAATTCACCCCTCCACTTT.

The genes are TRBV7-6 and TRBJ1-5; D uncertain. The CDR3 totals 13 residues. V lost 0 bases, J lost 7 bases, and 7 bases lay in between. CDR1 is SGHVS, CDR2 FNYEAQ, per germline. The CDR3: CASSLAREQPQHF. CDR3 nucleotide sequence: TGTGCCAGCAGCTTAGCGCGGGAACAGCCCCAGCATTTT.

The chain links TRBV18 to TRBJ2-2; D call uncertain. Germline V gene lookup returns CDR1 KGHSH and CDR2 LQKENI. The CDR3 loop spans 15 amino acids. V gave up 6 bases and J gave up 2 bases, with 13 bases separating them. CDR3 nucleotides: TGTGCCAGCTCCCCTTTTATATCCAACACCGGGGAGCTGTTTTTT. Encoded protein: CASSPFISNTGELFF.

CDR3 DNA sequence: TGTGCCACCAGCACGGGGACCTTGGGGGCCGGCCCGGCCCTCTCTGGAAACACCATATATTTT. Translation gives CATSTGTLGAGPALSGNTIYF. The chain combines TRBV15 with TRBJ1-3, with D possibly matching TRBD1 (6 bases). This CDR3 is built from 21 residues. Germline V CDR1 and CDR2: LNHNV, YYDKDF (reference sequence). V lost 4 bases and J lost 0, with 28 bases in between.

This rearrangement joins TRBV11-2 to TRBJ1-1; a possible D gene is TRBD1 (6 bases). The CDR3 length is 13 residues. From germline, CDR1 is SGHAT and CDR2 FQNNGV. The V end lost 0 bases, the J end lost 8 bases, and 10 bases lay between the germline ends. CDR3 coding DNA: TGTGCCAGCAGCTTAGACGCCGGGACAGAAGCTTTCTTT. Translated: CASSLDAGTEAFF.

The V and J genes are TRBV18 and TRBJ2-7; the D is unclear. CDR1 and CDR2 (germline): KGHSH, LQKENI. CDR3 length: 13 residues. V shed 3 bases and J shed 4 bases, with 10 bases lying between them. CDR3 DNA: TGTGCCAGCTCACCGACACACGATTACGAGCAGTACTTC. This gives the protein CASSPTHDYEQYF.

The rearrangement uses TRBV2 and TRBJ2-4; 15 nucleotides align to TRBD2. The CDR3 length is 16 residues. The V gene end was trimmed by 10 bases and the J gene end by 10 bases; junction bases not matched to a gene: 14. CDR1 is SNHLY and CDR2 is FYNNEI in the germline V gene. CDR3 region: CAIGLAGGGPMGIQYF. For the CDR3, the DNA is TGTGCCATTGGACTAGCGGGAGGGGGACCAATGGGGATTCAGTACTTC.